This T cell receptor (beta chain) was sequenced in a study of shared clonotypes between healthy human individuals (dated by TCRdb to about 2020). Context from the whole study: A few men and two women, aged 18 to 49 years, made up the cohort. Per donor, three plates each were used for CD4 naive and CD4 memory, two for CD8 naive, and one for CD8 memory. To estimate repertoire size and how much clonotypes are shared between individuals, the study performed deep sequencing of blood TCR repertoires from about five healthy adults. Each donor's leukapheresis produced roughly between roughly 0.85 and 9 billion PBMCs. Different laboratories and diverse techniques were used to prepare libraries and sequence TCR repertoires, to increase sequencing depth and limit assay-specific biases. The investigation overall reported the following: Compared with non-shared clonotypes, clonotypes shared by all four sorted-subset donors had higher generation probabilities. Based on pairwise subsampling, the degree of clonotype sharing among donors was expected to be affected by sequencing depth. Sharing across a few donors was observed for approximately 5% of naive CD4, less than 4% of naive CD8, 2.3% of memory CD4, and roughly 0.4% of memory CD8 clonotypes. Naive subsets generally had larger estimated clonotype richness than memory subsets did. Sampling was limited to blood, and TCR repertoires in tissue likely differ from TCR repertoires in blood. The small number of donors limited the genetic and exposure-history diversity represented. Incomplete sequencing was indicated by rarefaction of sorted-subset datasets, despite the large sequencing depth.

In the germline V gene, CDR1 corresponds to SGHRS and CDR2 to YFSETQ. Unmatched junction bases come to 4, with V trimmed by 3 bases and J by 0 bases. Including cysteine and phenylalanine, the CDR3 has 16 amino acids. Only CDR3 DNA remains: 48 bases, in frame from the first base. Healthy HIV-negative adults with no recently reported acute infections or vaccinations were included as donors. All donors were Caucasian adults living in Nashville, Tennessee, USA. CD4+ T cells were enriched by magnetic negative selection, after which naive cells were positively selected on CD45RA and the negative fraction was taken as the memory subset. Blood was obtained by leukapheresis, after which PBMCs were separated by Ficoll-Histopaque density gradient centrifugation and cryopreserved in liquid nitrogen vapor phase. Analytical flow cytometry was used to check the purity and quantity of each magnetically sorted T cell population. Genomic DNA was isolated from each sorted fraction and quantified by UV absorbance on a Nanodrop 2000c.

In this sample, this clone turned up once. The antigen this receptor binds is unknown. No per-base quality is available; no much larger clone lies one base away. Additional DNA sequences in this sample encode the identical CDR3. TCR CDR3 regions were amplified from genomic DNA by multiplex PCR using the deep immunoSEQ assay. Extracted genomic DNA from each cell subset was spread evenly across all wells of several immunoSEQ 96-well plates, with each plate serving as a replicate. For sorted subsets, 150 to 200 ng genomic DNA, equal to some 28,000 T cell genomes, was loaded into each replicate PCR. The purified libraries were quantified using a Qubit 3.0 fluorometer, sized with a Bioanalyzer 2100, and then quantified again using the KAPA Library Quantification kit. A separate single-read 150-cycle Illumina NextSeq 550 flow cell was used to sequence each immunoSEQ 96-well plate. As for how the authors treated the data: The immunoSEQ output contained only junctional sequences without quality scores, so filtering could not match that applied to full-length reads. To assign V/J genes and CDR3, sequences were annotated using PyIR, a Python wrapper for IgBLAST v1.9, with IMGT germline references. Any read was removed if the V/J assignment was weak (E-value above 1e-6), the CDR3 was missing, or the read contained stop codons, out-of-frame junctions, or ambiguous translated residues. V3J clonotypes were defined as sequences sharing the same inferred V gene, J gene, and CDR3 amino acid sequence. Percentage overlap between repertoires was computed as shared unique clonotypes divided by the size of the smaller repertoire. RTK rarefaction, the Chao1 estimator, and Recon v2.1 estimates of unobserved clonotypes were used to assess repertoire richness. OLGA was used to compute generation probabilities for all TCRbeta clonotypes that the gDNA method yielded from a few donors. TCRdb took this table from immuneACCESS and kept in-frame rearrangements with V and J called. Such tables lack part of the clones; where checked against another copy, unresolved V genes explain under half of the gap, and the rest is unexplained. The V and J calls and clone size were taken over from that table, and D and trimming were inferred from the DNA. The sample data list around 2.1 million clones, and approximately 96% of these were observed just once. Jointly, the top ten make up roughly 0.13% of the sample.

The receptor's source is a man aged 18 to 35 in good health. Specimen: naive CD4+ T cells sorted from blood. The sample's cell subset or site label is to be understood as: CD45RA+ positively selected. The chain is encoded by TRBV5-1 joined to TRBJ1-3; 9 of the junction bases match TRBD1. The DNA sequence is TGCGCCAGCAGCTCTGGACAGGGGAGCTCTGGAAACACCATATATTTT. This sequence encodes CASSSGQGSSGNTIYF.